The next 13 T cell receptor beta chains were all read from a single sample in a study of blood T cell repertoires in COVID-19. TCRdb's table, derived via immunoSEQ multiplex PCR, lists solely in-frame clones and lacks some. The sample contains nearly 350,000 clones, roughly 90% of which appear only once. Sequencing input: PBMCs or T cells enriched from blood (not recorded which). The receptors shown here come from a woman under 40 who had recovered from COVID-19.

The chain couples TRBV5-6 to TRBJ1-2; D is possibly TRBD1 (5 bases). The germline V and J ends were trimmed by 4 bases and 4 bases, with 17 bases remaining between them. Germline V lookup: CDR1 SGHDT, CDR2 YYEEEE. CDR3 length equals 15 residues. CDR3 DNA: TGTGCCAGCAGCCCCCCGGGACTGCAGATCTATGGCTACACCTTC. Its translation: CASSPPGLQIYGYTF.

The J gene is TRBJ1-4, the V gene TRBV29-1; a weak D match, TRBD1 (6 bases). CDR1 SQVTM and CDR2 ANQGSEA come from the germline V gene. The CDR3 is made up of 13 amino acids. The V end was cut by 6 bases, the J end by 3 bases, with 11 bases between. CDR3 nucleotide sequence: TGCAGCGTCGAGGGGGGGTCTAATGAAAAACTGTTTTTT. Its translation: CSVEGGSNEKLFF.

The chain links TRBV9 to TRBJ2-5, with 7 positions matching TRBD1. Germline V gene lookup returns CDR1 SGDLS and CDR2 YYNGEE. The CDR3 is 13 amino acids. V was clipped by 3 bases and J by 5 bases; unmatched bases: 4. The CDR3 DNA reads TGTGCCAGCAGCGCGGGACAGATCGAGACCCAGTACTTC. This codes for CASSAGQIETQYF.

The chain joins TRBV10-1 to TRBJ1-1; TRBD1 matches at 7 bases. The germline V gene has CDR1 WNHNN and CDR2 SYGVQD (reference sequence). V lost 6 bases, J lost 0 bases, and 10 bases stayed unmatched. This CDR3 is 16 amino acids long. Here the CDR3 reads CASRAGGQIVNTEAFF. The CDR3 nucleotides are TGCGCCAGCAGGGCAGGGGGTCAGATAGTGAACACTGAAGCTTTCTTT.

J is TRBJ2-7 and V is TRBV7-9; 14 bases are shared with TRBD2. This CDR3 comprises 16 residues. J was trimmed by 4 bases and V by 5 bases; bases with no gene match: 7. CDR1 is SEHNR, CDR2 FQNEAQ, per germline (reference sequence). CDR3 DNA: TGTGCCAGCAGCCAAGGACTAGCGGGGGGTTCATACGAGCAGTACTTC. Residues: CASSQGLAGGSYEQYF.

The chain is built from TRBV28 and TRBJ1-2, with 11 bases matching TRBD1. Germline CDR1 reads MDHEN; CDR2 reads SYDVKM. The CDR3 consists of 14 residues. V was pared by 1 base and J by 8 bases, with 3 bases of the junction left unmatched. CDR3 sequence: CASSLSRTGGGYTF. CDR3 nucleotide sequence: TGTGCCAGCAGTTTATCTCGGACAGGGGGCGGCTACACCTTC.

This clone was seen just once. The CDR3 region has the DNA TGTGCCAGCAGCCTAACAGGGGGCGGTTTGGGGAACTATGGCTACACCTTC. The encoded protein is CASSLTGGGLGNYGYTF. The chain couples TRBV13 to TRBJ1-2; TRBD1 matches at 9 bases. The CDR3 covers 17 residues. With V trimmed by 5 bases and J by 2 bases, 12 bases remained unmatched. Germline V gene data show CDR1 as PRHDT and CDR2 as FYEKMQ (reference sequence).

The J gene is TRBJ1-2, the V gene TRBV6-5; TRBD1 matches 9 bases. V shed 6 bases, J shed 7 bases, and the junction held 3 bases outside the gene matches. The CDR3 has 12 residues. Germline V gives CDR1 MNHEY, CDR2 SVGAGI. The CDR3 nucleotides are TGTGCCAGCAGAGGACAGGGGATTGGCTACACCTTC. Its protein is CASRGQGIGYTF.

In DNA, the CDR3 is TGCGCCAGCAGTGAAAGGACAGGGCCCGTGGAGCAGTACTTC. Translated: CASSERTGPVEQYF. The chain combines TRBV10-2 with TRBJ2-7; 8 nucleotides align to TRBD1. V lost 3 bases and J lost 7; bases outside the gene matches: 8. Germline V CDR1 and CDR2: WSHSY, SAAADI. The CDR3 is made up of 14 amino acids.

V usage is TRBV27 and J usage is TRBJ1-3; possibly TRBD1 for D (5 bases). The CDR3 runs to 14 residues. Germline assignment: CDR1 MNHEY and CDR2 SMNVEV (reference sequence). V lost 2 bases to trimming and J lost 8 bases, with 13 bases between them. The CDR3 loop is CASSLKTGSDTIYF. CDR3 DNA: TGTGCCAGCAGTTTAAAAACAGGCTCGGACACCATATATTTT.

The CDR3 nucleotides are TGTGCCAGCAGGCCACAGGGGAAGCCTGGCTACACCTTC. This codes for CASRPQGKPGYTF. This chain links TRBV6-5 with TRBJ1-2; 7 positions match TRBD1. J lost 7 bases, V lost 6 bases, and 8 bases had no gene match. This CDR3 comprises 13 residues. Germline V CDR1 and CDR2: MNHEY, SVGAGI.

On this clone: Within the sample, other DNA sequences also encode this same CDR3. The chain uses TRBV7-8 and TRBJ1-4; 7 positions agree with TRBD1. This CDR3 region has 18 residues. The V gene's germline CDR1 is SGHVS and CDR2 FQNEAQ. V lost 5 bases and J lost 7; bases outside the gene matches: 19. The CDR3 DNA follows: TGTGCCAGCAGCCTAAGCCCGCCACGAGGCAGGGGGAGTGAAAAACTGTTTTTT. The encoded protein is CASSLSPPRGRGSEKLFF.

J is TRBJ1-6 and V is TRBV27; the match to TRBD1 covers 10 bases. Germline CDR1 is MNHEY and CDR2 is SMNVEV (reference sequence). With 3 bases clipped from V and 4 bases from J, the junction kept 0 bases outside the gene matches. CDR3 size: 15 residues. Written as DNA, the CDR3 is TGTGCCAGCAGTTTGGACAGGGGGTATAATTCACCCCTCCACTTT. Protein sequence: CASSLDRGYNSPLHF.